This T cell receptor beta chain was captured by sequencing in a study of CD4 T cell repertoires in COVID-19. About the research overall: Other coronavirus spike proteins restimulated relabeled CFSE-low cells expanded with IL-2 for approximately eleven days.

The memory T cells were sequenced right after ex vivo isolation, without culture. TCRdb's copy holds only in-frame clones and misses some; the assay was immunoSEQ multiplex PCR. The table lists about 24,000 clones, 85% to 95% of them singletons. Whole-study findings and limits: Several top expanded SARS-CoV-2-reactive clonotypes were shared by two or three memory subsets. Some SARS-CoV-2 clonotypes, between roughly 6 and 25%, recurred in SARS-CoV and/or HKU1 cultures.

Per the germline V gene, CDR1 is SGHVS and CDR2 is FQNEAQ. J lost 8 bases, V lost 5 bases, and 9 bases had no gene match. CDR3 length: 14 residues. Comments on this clone: Its antigen remains unknown.

The clonotype comes from a human donor who had COVID-19. The rearrangement links TRBV7-8 to TRBJ2-1; 7 bases line up with TRBD2. The specimen was circulating follicular helper CD4+ T cells (cTfh) from blood, collected before the COVID-19 pandemic. In nucleotides, the CDR3 is TGTGCCAGCAGCAGATGGGAGGGCCCCTATGAGCAGTTCTTC. Amino acids: CASSRWEGPYEQFF.